The 25 T cell receptor beta chains presented below share a single source sample, sequenced in a study of cytomegalovirus exposure and HLA in healthy donors. With 60 Vbeta and 13 Jbeta primers, the PCR was carried out. The protocol was immunoSEQ multiplex PCR, while the TCRdb copy is restricted to in-frame clones and leaves out a portion. The sample lists around 100,000 clones, 60% to 80% occurring once. Sequenced input: PBMCs. The receptors here all came from a man aged 45 to 65 in good health and CMV-seropositive.

The CDR3 DNA reads as TGTGCCAGCAGCAGGGACAAGGGGACCCAGTACTTC. Translated: CASSRDKGTQYF. This sequence joins TRBV2 and TRBJ2-5; tentative D call: TRBD1 (6 bases). Germline CDR1 SNHLY, CDR2 FYNNEI. CDR3 length: 12 amino acids. The germline V and J ends were trimmed by 6 bases and 7 bases, with 12 bases remaining between them.

This clone was found a few times. The chain links TRBV4-3 to TRBJ2-7; the D gene is possibly TRBD2 (5 bases). The V gene lost 0 bases and the J gene lost 3 bases, with 15 bases spanning the gap. The CDR3 spans 16 residues. Germline V lookup: CDR1 LGHNA, CDR2 YSLEER. CDR3 DNA: TGCGCCAGCAGCCAAGATCTCGGGCCCCGGGACTACGAGCAGTACTTC. Translating gives CASSQDLGPRDYEQYF.

V gene TRBV15 combines with J gene TRBJ2-6; possibly TRBD2 for D (6 bases). This CDR3 region has 16 residues. V lost 3 bases, J lost 0 bases, and 9 bases lay in between. CDR1 and CDR2 from the germline V gene are LNHNV and YYDKDF (reference sequence). The CDR3 loop is CATSSWRGSGANVLTF. The CDR3 DNA reads TGTGCCACCAGCAGCTGGAGGGGCTCTGGGGCCAACGTCCTGACTTTC.

This chain links TRBV7-3 with TRBJ2-1; 7 bases fit TRBD2. The CDR3 runs 16 residues. V was pared by 2 bases and J by 4 bases, with 8 bases of the junction left unmatched. Germline V gene data show CDR1 as SGHTA and CDR2 as FQGTGA. The CDR3 DNA is TGTGCCAGCAGCTTATATGAGCGGGATGGTTACAATGAGCAGTTCTTC. Translated: CASSLYERDGYNEQFF. Full variable domain (rest looked up from reference TRBV7-3 and TRBJ2-1): GAGVSQTPSNKVTEKGKYVELRCDPISGHTALYWYRQSLGQGPEFLIYFQGTGAADDSGLPNDRFFAVRPEGSVSTLKIQRTERGDSAVYLCASSLYERDGYNEQFFGPGTRLTVL.

The V and J genes are TRBV10-3 and TRBJ2-7; D not certain. CDR3 length: 11 amino acids. V lost 5 bases, J lost 2 bases, and 4 bases lay in between. The V gene's germline CDR1 is ENHRY and CDR2 SYGVKD. CDR3 in DNA: TGTGCCATCAGTCAAACCTACGAGCAGTACTTC. It translates to CAISQTYEQYF.

CDR3 loop: CASNPSGQGISYEQYF. CDR3 sequence (DNA): TGTGCCAGCAATCCCTCCGGGCAGGGAATATCCTACGAGCAGTACTTC. This chain joins TRBV28 and TRBJ2-7; weak D call: TRBD1 (5 bases). Trimming removed 7 bases at V and 1 base at J, with 20 bases between. The CDR3 has 16 residues. Germline V CDR1 and CDR2: MDHEN, SYDVKM.

The V call is TRBV18, the J call TRBJ2-1; perhaps TRBD2 as D (6 bases). V lost 0 bases to trimming and J lost 3 bases, with 15 bases between them. The CDR3 is 17 residues long. Germline loops: CDR1 KGHSH, CDR2 LQKENI. The CDR3 spells CASSPPIAEASYNEQFF. CDR3 nucleotides: TGTGCCAGCTCACCACCGATAGCGGAGGCCAGCTACAATGAGCAGTTCTTC.

The chain uses TRBV4-2 and TRBJ2-3; 10 bases are a match to TRBD2. CDR1 is LGHNA, CDR2 YNFKEQ, per germline. The CDR3 runs 17 residues. J was trimmed by 1 base and V by 3 bases; bases with no gene match: 7. Here the CDR3 reads CASSQGLASRGTDTQYF. Here the CDR3 DNA reads TGTGCCAGCAGCCAGGGACTAGCGTCGCGTGGCACAGATACGCAGTATTTT.

The genes are TRBV27 and TRBJ1-6; 10 nucleotides align to TRBD1. V was pared by 4 bases and J by 6 bases, with 6 bases of the junction left unmatched. Looked up from germline, CDR1 is MNHEY and CDR2 is SMNVEV (reference sequence). The CDR3 contains 16 residues. CDR3 sequence: CASSSGQGLANSPLHF. The CDR3 coding sequence is TGTGCCAGCAGTTCGGGACAGGGGTTGGCTAATTCACCCCTCCACTTT.

The V gene is TRBV19, the J gene TRBJ2-3; perhaps TRBD2 as D (6 bases). V was cut by 3 bases and J by 2 bases, with 12 bases left in between. The CDR3 is made up of 15 amino acids. From germline, CDR1 is LNHDA and CDR2 SQIVND (reference sequence). CDR3 residues: CASSIGDSHTDTQYF. CDR3 bases: TGTGCCAGTAGTATTGGGGACTCTCACACAGATACGCAGTATTTT.

The rearrangement uses TRBV10-3 and TRBJ2-5; 13 bases align to TRBD2. The CDR3 consists of 15 residues. V lost 8 bases, J lost 6 bases, and 9 bases stayed unmatched. Germline V CDR1 and CDR2: ENHRY, SYGVKD. The CDR3, as DNA: TGTGCCATCGGCGGACTAGCGGGAGCTGCCAAGACCCAGTACTTC. The encoded protein is CAIGGLAGAAKTQYF.

V usage is TRBV28 and J usage is TRBJ2-2, with D possibly being TRBD2 (7 bases). The germline gives CDR1 MDHEN, CDR2 SYDVKM. V lost 4 bases to trimming and J lost 0 bases, with 12 bases between them. The length of the CDR3 is 16 residues. The CDR3 here is CASSSPGGANTGELFF. The CDR3 DNA is TGTGCCAGCAGTTCCCCGGGGGGCGCGAACACCGGGGAGCTGTTTTTT.

This rearrangement joins TRBV10-3 to TRBJ1-4; 9 bases agree with TRBD1. CDR3 length: 13 amino acids. Germline V gene sequence: CDR1 ENHRY, CDR2 SYGVKD. Losses at the gene ends were 10 bases for V and 5 bases for J; bases not matched to a gene: 5. CDR3 sequence: CATTGTGNEKLFF. The CDR3 DNA follows: TGTGCCACTACCGGGACAGGGAATGAAAAACTGTTTTTT.

This sequence joins TRBV29-1 and TRBJ2-5, with a tentative D call TRBD2 (6 bases). Gene TRBJ2-7 matches the end of the DNA better, so the J call may be wrong. CDR3 length: 15 amino acids. Germline-derived CDR1 and CDR2 are SQVTM and ANQGSEA. CDR3 nucleotide sequence: TGCAGCGGGACGACTACGGGGCGGGGATTCGTCGAGCAGTACTTC. As protein: CSGTTTGRGFVEQYF.

V usage is TRBV7-2 and J usage is TRBJ2-7, with D perhaps TRBD2 (5 bases). The length of the CDR3 is 14 residues. Germline V gene lookup returns CDR1 SGHTA and CDR2 FQGNSA. Trimming removed 1 base from V and 5 bases from J, with 12 bases in between. CDR3 in DNA: TGTGCCAGCAGCTTAGAGCAGGAGGTTGACGAGCAGTACTTC. This gives the protein CASSLEQEVDEQYF.

This clone was seen more than once but under ten times. The chain has TRBV30 and TRBJ2-1; a possible D gene is TRBD1 (6 bases). Trimming cost V 1 base and J 12 bases, with 10 bases left between them. The CDR3 length is 11 residues. Germline CDR1 is GTSNPN and CDR2 is SVGIG (reference sequence). The CDR3 loop reads CAWSDPTGQFF. CDR3 in DNA: TGTGCCTGGAGTGATCCGACAGGGCAGTTCTTC.

On this clone: An end of the junction does not agree with germline; a read error may underlie this. This chain connects TRBV7-9 to TRBJ1-1; D might be TRBD1 (5 bases). Germline V gene lookup returns CDR1 SEHNR and CDR2 FQNEAQ (reference sequence). CDR3 length: 12 residues. The CDR3 coding sequence is TGTTCCAGCAGCCGGGGGGGCACTGAAGCTTTCTTT. As protein: CSSSRGGTEAFF.

The chain is built from TRBV7-3 and TRBJ2-3; tentative D call: TRBD2 (5 bases). The CDR3 sequence is 14 residues long. In germline, CDR1 is SGHTA, CDR2 FQGTGA. V dropped 0 bases and J dropped 3 bases, with 7 bases sitting between them. The CDR3, as DNA: TGTGCCAGCAGCTTAACGAGGGTTACAGATACGCAGTATTTT. As protein: CASSLTRVTDTQYF.

This clone was detected only a few times. This sequence joins TRBV19 and TRBJ2-5, with D hard to call. Germline V CDR1 and CDR2: LNHDA, SQIVND (reference sequence). V lost 0 bases and J 5 bases, leaving 7 bases between the germline ends. CDR3 length: 13 residues. CDR3 bases: TGTGCCAGTAGTATAGAAGTCGGGGAGACCCAGTACTTC. Translating it yields CASSIEVGETQYF.

About this clone: Other DNA sequences in the sample encode the same CDR3. This chain uses TRBV19 with TRBJ2-7; 9 bases agree with TRBD1. Germline V gene data show CDR1 as LNHDA and CDR2 as SQIVND (reference sequence). There are 14 residues in the CDR3. The V segment lost 10 bases and the J segment 5 bases; nucleotides outside the gene matches: 12. In nucleotides, the CDR3 is TGTGCCACCCAGCCCGGGACAGGGCCTCACGAGCAGTACTTC. This codes for CATQPGTGPHEQYF.

The chain combines TRBV18 with TRBJ2-1, with 10 bases lining up with TRBD2. Germline CDR1 and CDR2: KGHSH and LQKENI. The CDR3 is 16 residues long. V lost 0 bases to trimming and J lost 4 bases; unmatched junction nucleotides: 3. The CDR3 sequence: CASSPPGLAIYNEQFF. DNA of the CDR3: TGTGCCAGCTCACCACCGGGACTAGCGATATACAATGAGCAGTTCTTC.

The chain recombines TRBV5-8 with TRBJ2-5; 8 bases fit TRBD1. This CDR3 region has 15 residues. Germline CDR1 SGHTS, CDR2 YDEGEE. Losses at the gene ends were 0 bases for V and 2 bases for J; bases not matched to a gene: 3. CDR3 region: CASSLGQGTQETQYF. The CDR3 DNA follows: TGTGCCAGCAGCTTGGGACAGGGGACACAAGAGACCCAGTACTTC.

This clone was recorded once. The gene calls are TRBV5-4 and TRBJ1-1, with 7 bases that match TRBD1. Losses at the gene ends were 0 bases for V and 6 bases for J; bases not matched to a gene: 5. Germline V gene lookup returns CDR1 SGHNT and CDR2 YYREEE (reference sequence). This CDR3 has 14 residues. The DNA for the CDR3 is TGTGCCAGCAGCTTGGGACAGGGAAACGCTGAAGCTTTCTTT. Translating it yields CASSLGQGNAEAFF.

The chain combines TRBV7-8 with TRBJ1-2; 7 positions match TRBD1. The V segment lost 5 bases and the J segment 8 bases; nucleotides outside the gene matches: 8. The CDR3 is 13 residues long. The germline gives CDR1 SGHVS, CDR2 FQNEAQ. The CDR3 region is CASSPQTGPGYTF. DNA for the CDR3: TGTGCCAGCAGCCCGCAGACAGGGCCGGGCTACACCTTC.

The chain uses TRBV6-1 and TRBJ1-5; D is possibly TRBD1 (5 bases). The germline V and J ends were trimmed by 0 bases and 6 bases, with 18 bases remaining between them. The germline CDR1 and CDR2 sequences are MNHNS and SASEGT. The CDR3 totals 17 residues. CDR3 nucleotide sequence: TGTGCCAGCAGTGAAGCGGGGGGGTCGGGTACGGGTCAGCCCCAGCATTTT. It yields the protein CASSEAGGSGTGQPQHF.